This T cell receptor (beta chain) was captured by sequencing in a study of T-cell reconstitution after alpha-beta-depleted transplantation in children (dated by TCRdb to 2015 to 2016). About the investigation overall: T-cell immune reconstitution after TCRalphabeta/CD19-depleted allogeneic hematopoietic cell transplantation in children was quantitatively tracked in the study by means of TCR repertoire profiling.

To note about this clonotype: Its antigen remains undetermined. It has no much larger one-base neighbor in the sample; base qualities were not kept.

According to the study, the label for this sample's treatment or condition signals: allogeneic hematopoietic cell transplantation with graft depleted of TCRalphabeta T cells and CD19 B cells. The transplant recipients were children given TCRalphabeta/CD19-depleted allogeneic hematopoietic cell grafts. General study outcomes and caveats: Over subsequent months, a decline in hyperexpanded clone frequencies was noted, and after one year, T-cell counts and TCRbeta diversity were mostly ascribed to newly produced T cells. The apparently early recovery of alphabetaT-cell counts about two months after transplant reportedly depended on only several hundred rapidly expanded clones that came from non-depleted graft cells. In some patients, the high TCRbeta diversity seen at day 60 was put down to recipient T cells and intrathymic progenitors that had survived conditioning.

Receptor libraries were prepared by PCR. Reads for this sample came from an Illumina HiSeq 2500. Molecular barcoding was employed in the preparation of TCR libraries, with unique molecular identifiers being used to normalize TCRbeta repertoire quantification. TCRdb cleaned the public reads at Q25 with fastp, built clones with MiXCR and kept in-frame beta chains. Under each unique CDR3 protein, matching rows form one entry showing the most common genes and DNA. This sample holds 500,000 to 750,000 distinct CDR3 sequences; 25% to 30% were observed only once. Clones ranked in the top ten supply 30% to 40% of the sample. The CDR1 and CDR2 encoded by the germline V gene are SGHRS and YFSETQ. V and J are trimmed by 0 bases and 4 bases, and the gene matches miss 4 bases of the junction. From the cysteine through the phenylalanine, the CDR3 covers 14 amino acids. The read is trimmed to its CDR3 DNA, 42 bases read in frame from base 1.

The receptor's source is a boy under two years old with Wiskott-Aldrich syndrome, due to receive a stem cell transplant. The chain joins TRBV5-1 to TRBJ2-7; 7 bases in the middle match TRBD2. Material: PBMCs, obtained before TCRalphabeta/CD19-depleted stem cell transplant. The DNA sequence follows: TGCGCCAGCAGCTTGGCCGCGGGAGTATACGAGCAGTACTTC. It translates to CASSLAAGVYEQYF.